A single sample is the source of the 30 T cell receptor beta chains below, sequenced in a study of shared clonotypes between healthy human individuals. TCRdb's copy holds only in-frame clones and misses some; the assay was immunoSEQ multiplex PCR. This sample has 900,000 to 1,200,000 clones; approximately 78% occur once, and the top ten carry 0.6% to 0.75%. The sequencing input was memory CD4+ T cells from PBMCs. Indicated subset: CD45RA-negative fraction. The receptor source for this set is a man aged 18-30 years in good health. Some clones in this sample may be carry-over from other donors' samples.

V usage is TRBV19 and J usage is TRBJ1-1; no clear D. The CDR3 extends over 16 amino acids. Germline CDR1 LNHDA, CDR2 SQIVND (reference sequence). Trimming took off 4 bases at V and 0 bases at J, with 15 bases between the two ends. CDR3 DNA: TGTGCCAGTAGTACTGGCCAGGTAGTAATGAACACTGAAGCTTTCTTT. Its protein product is CASSTGQVVMNTEAFF.

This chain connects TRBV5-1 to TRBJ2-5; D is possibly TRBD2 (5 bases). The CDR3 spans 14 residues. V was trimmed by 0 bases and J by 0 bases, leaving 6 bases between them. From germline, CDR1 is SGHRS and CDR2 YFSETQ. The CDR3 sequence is CASSLGEYQETQYF. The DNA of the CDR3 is TGCGCCAGCAGCTTGGGGGAGTACCAAGAGACCCAGTACTTC.

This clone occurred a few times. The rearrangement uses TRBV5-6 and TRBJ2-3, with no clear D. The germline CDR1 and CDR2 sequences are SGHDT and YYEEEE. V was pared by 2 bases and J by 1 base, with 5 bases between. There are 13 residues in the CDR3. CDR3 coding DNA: TGTGCCAGCAGCTTAACGGGCACAGATACGCAGTATTTT. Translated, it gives CASSLTGTDTQYF.

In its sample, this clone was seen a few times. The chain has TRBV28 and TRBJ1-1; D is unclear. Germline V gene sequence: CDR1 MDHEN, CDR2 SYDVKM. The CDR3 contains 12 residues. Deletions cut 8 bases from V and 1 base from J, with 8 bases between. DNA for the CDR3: TGTGCCAGCGGGCCGGGGAACACTGAAGCTTTCTTT. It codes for CASGPGNTEAFF.

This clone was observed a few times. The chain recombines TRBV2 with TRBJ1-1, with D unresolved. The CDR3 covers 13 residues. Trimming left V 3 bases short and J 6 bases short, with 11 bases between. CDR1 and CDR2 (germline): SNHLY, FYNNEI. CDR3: CASSEEKSAEAFF. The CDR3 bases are TGTGCCAGCAGTGAGGAGAAAAGCGCTGAAGCTTTCTTT.

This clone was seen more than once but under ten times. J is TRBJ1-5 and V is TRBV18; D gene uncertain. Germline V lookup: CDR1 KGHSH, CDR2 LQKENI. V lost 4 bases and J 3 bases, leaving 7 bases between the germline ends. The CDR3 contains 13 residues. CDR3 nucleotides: TGTGCCAGCTCACAAGCTATCAATCAGCCCCAGCATTTT. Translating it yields CASSQAINQPQHF.

As DNA, the CDR3 is TGCGCCAGCAGCCTACCGGGAAGCGGAGGTGGCTACACCTTC. This sequence encodes CASSLPGSGGGYTF. This chain links TRBV4-3 with TRBJ1-2; D uncertain. Trimming took off 4 bases at V and 7 bases at J, with 16 bases between the two ends. CDR3 length: 14 amino acids. From germline, CDR1 is LGHNA and CDR2 YSLEER.

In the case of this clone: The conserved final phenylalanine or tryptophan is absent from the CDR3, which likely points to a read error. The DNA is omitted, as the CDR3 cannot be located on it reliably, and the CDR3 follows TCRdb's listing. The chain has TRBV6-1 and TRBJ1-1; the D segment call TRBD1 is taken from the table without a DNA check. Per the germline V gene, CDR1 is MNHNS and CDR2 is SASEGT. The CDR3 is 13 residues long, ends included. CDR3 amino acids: CASSEAQRQVDIE.

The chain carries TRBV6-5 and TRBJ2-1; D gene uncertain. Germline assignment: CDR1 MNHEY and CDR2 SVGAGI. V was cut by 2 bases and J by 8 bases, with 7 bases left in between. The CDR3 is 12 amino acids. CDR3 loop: CASSYTRDEQFF. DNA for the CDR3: TGTGCCAGCAGTTACACACGAGATGAGCAGTTCTTC.

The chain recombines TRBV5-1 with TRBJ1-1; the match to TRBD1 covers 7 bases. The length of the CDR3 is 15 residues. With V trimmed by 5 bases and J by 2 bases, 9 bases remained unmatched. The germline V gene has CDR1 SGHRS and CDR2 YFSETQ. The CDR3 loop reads CASSEQGRDNTEAFF. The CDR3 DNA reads TGCGCCAGCAGTGAACAGGGGAGGGATAACACTGAAGCTTTCTTT.

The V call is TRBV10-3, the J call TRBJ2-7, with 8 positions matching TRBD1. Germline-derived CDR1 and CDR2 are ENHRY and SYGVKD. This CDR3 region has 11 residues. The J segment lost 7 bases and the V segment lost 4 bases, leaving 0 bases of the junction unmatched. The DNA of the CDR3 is TGTGCCATCAGTGGGGACAGGGAGCAGTACTTC. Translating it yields CAISGDREQYF.

The DNA for the CDR3 is TGTGCCAGCTCGGGGCTTAAAGCGGGAGACGGCGAGCAGTACTTC. Residues: CASSGLKAGDGEQYF. The chain has TRBV18 and TRBJ2-7; 8 bases line up with TRBD2. The ends lost 6 bases at V and 6 bases at J; junction bases unmatched: 13. CDR3 size: 15 residues. Germline CDR1 is KGHSH and CDR2 is LQKENI.

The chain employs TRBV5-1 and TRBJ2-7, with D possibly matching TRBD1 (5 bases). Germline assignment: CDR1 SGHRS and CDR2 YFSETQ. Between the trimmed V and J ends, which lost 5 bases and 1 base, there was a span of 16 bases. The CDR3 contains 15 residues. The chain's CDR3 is CASSQGAPQSYEQYF. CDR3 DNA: TGCGCCAGCAGTCAAGGGGCTCCACAATCCTACGAGCAGTACTTC.

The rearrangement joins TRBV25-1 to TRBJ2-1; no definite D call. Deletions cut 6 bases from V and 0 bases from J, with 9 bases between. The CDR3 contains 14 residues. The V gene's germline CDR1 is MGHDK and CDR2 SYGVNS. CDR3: CASRAPGSYNEQFF. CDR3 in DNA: TGTGCCAGCAGGGCCCCTGGCTCCTACAATGAGCAGTTCTTC.

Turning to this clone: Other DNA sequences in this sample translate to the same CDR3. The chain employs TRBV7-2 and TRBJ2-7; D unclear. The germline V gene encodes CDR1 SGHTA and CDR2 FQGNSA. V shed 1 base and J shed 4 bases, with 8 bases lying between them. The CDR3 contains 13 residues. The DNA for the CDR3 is TGTGCCAGCAGCTTAGGAGTCGCTTACGAGCAGTACTTC. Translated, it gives CASSLGVAYEQYF.

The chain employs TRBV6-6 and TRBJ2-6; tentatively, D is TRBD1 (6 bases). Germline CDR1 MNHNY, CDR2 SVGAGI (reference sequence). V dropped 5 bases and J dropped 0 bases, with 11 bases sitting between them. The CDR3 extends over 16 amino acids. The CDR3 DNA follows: TGTGCCAGCAGTCGGACAGAGTCCTCTGGGGCCAACGTCCTGACTTTC. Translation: CASSRTESSGANVLTF.

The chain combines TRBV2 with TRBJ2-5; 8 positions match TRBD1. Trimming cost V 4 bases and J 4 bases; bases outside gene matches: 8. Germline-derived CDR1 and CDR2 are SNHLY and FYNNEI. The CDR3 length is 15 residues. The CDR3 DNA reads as TGTGCCAGCAGTGGAAGGGGGCAGGGGGCAGAGACCCAGTACTTC. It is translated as CASSGRGQGAETQYF.

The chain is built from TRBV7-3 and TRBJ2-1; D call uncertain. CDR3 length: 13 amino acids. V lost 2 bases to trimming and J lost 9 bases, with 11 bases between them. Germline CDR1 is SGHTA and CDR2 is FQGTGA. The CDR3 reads CASSLGGPGEQFF. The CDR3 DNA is TGTGCCAGCAGCTTAGGCGGACCGGGTGAGCAGTTCTTC. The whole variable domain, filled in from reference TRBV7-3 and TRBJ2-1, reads GAGVSQTPSNKVTEKGKYVELRCDPISGHTALYWYRQSLGQGPEFLIYFQGTGAADDSGLPNDRFFAVRPEGSVSTLKIQRTERGDSAVYLCASSLGGPGEQFFGPGTRLTVL.

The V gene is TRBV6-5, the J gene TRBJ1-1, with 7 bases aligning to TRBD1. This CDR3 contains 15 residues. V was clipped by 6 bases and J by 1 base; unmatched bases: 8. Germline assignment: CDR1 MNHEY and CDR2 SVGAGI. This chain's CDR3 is CASRNRGLGNTEAFF. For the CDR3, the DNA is TGTGCCAGCAGGAACAGGGGTTTGGGGAACACTGAAGCTTTCTTT.

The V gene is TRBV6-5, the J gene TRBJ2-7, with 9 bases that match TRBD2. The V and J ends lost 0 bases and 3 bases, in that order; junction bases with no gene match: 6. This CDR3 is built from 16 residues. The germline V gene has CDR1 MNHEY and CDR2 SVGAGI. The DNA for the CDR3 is TGTGCCAGCAGTTACTCTAGCGGGAGTCCCCTCTACGAGCAGTACTTC. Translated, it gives CASSYSSGSPLYEQYF.

CDR3 bases: TGCGCCAGCAGTGATTTAGGACAGGGGAACACAGATACGCAGTATTTT. Amino acid sequence: CASSDLGQGNTDTQYF. This chain uses TRBV10-1 with TRBJ2-3; 9 positions agree with TRBD1. CDR3 length: 16 amino acids. V trimming: 3 bases; J trimming: 2 bases; junction bases outside the gene matches: 6. Germline assignment: CDR1 WNHNN and CDR2 SYGVQD (reference sequence).

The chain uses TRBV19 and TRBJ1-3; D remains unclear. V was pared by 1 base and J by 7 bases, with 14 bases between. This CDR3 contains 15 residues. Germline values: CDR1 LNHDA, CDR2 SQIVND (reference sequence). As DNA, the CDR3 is TGTGCCAGTAGTATAGTAGCCCCCGGAGGGAACACCATATATTTT. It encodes CASSIVAPGGNTIYF. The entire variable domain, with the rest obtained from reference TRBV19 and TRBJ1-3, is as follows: DGGITQSPKYLFRKEGQNVTLSCEQNLNHDAMYWYRQDPGQGLRLIYYSQIVNDFQKGDIAEGYSVSREKKESFPLTVTSAQKNPTAFYLCASSIVAPGGNTIYFGEGSWLTVV.

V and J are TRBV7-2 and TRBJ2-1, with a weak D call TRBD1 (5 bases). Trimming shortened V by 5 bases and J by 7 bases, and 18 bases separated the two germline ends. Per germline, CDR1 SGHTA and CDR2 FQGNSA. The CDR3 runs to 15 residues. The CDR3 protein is CASSPQVGVWNEQFF. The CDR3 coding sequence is TGTGCCAGCAGCCCCCAGGTAGGGGTTTGGAATGAGCAGTTCTTC.

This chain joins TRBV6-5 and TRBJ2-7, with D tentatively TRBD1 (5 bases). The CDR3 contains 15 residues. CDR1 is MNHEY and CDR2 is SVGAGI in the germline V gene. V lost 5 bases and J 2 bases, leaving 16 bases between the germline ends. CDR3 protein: CASSGPSRAPYEQYF. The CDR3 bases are TGTGCCAGCAGTGGCCCGTCCAGGGCGCCCTACGAGCAGTACTTC.

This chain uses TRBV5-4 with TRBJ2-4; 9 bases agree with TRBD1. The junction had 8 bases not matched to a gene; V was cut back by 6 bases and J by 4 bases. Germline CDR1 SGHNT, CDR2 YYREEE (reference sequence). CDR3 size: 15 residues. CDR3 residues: CASTKTGGAKNIQYF. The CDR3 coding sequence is TGTGCCAGCACCAAAACAGGGGGCGCAAAAAACATTCAGTACTTC.

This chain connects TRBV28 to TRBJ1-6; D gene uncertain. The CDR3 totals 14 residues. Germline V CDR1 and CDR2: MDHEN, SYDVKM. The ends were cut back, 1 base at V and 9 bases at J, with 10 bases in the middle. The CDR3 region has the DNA TGTGCCAGCAGTTTATCGTTGGGGAGTTCACCCCTCCACTTT. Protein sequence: CASSLSLGSSPLHF.

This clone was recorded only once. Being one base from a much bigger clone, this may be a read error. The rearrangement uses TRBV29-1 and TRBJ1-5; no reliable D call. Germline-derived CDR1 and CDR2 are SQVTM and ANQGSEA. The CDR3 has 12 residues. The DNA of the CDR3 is TGCGGCGTAATGCGAGACAATCAGCCCCAGCATTTT. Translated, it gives CGVMRDNQPQHF.

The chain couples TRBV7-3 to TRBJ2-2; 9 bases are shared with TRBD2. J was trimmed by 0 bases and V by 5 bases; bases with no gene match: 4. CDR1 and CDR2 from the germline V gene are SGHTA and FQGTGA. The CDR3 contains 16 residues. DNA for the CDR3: TGTGCCAGCAGCCCTAGACTAGCGGCGAACACCGGGGAGCTGTTTTTT. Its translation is CASSPRLAANTGELFF.

The DNA of the CDR3 is TGCGCCAGCAGCCCGTTCGCCGGTGGTGGTGACGTCAATCAGCCCCAGCATTTT. This gives the protein CASSPFAGGGDVNQPQHF. The chain recombines TRBV5-1 with TRBJ1-5, with unresolved D. V lost 4 bases and J 3 bases, leaving 23 bases between the germline ends. The CDR3 spans 18 residues. Per germline, CDR1 SGHRS and CDR2 YFSETQ. Variable domain in full (rest from reference TRBV5-1 and TRBJ1-5): KAGVTQTPRYLIKTRGQQVTLSCSPISGHRSVSWYQQTPGQGLQFLFEYFSETQRNKGNFPGRFSGRQFSNSRSEMNVSTLELGDSALYLCASSPFAGGGDVNQPQHFGDGTRLSIL.

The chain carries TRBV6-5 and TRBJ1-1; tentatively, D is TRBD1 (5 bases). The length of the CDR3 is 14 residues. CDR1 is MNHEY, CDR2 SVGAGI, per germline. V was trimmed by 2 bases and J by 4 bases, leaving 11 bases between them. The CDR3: CASSYGRGSTEAFF. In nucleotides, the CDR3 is TGTGCCAGCAGTTACGGGAGGGGTAGCACTGAAGCTTTCTTT.